Listed below are T cell receptor beta chains from one sample, sequenced in a study of regulatory T cells in long-lasting Graves disease. From the multiplex PCR reads, TCRdb called clonotypes with MiXCR, one entry per CDR3 protein. The data hold more than 350,000 distinct CDR3 sequences, with under 15% observed a single time. The same sample was also used in a study of T cells in Graves' hyperthyroidism and ophthalmopathy.

The sequenced sample was peripheral blood mononuclear cells (PBMCs), obtained at new diagnosis, from a patient treated with antithyroid drugs. The receptors were gathered from a young woman with Graves disease. Each CDR3 is given with its conserved first and last residue. The D gene is left open where the match is weak. For some rows the clone size is stated as once, few or many, or as a class when expanded; others skip it.

clone size	V gene	D gene	J gene	CDR3 protein	CDR3 DNA
many	TRBV15	-	TRBJ2-7	CATGGGGDEQYF	TGTGCCACCGGAGGGGGCGGAGACGAGCAGTACTTC
many	TRBV3-1	-	TRBJ1-1	CASSPIIEGATEAFF	TGTGCCAGCAGCCCCATAATCGAGGGAGCCACTGAAGCTTTCTTT
many	TRBV27	-	TRBJ2-4	CASSPEGHIQYF	TGTGCCAGCAGCCCTGAAGGGCACATTCAGTACTTC
-	TRBV14	TRBD1	TRBJ2-7	CASSFADRGFYEQYF	TGTGCCAGCAGCTTTGCGGACAGGGGATTTTACGAGCAGTACTTC
many	TRBV10-3	-	TRBJ1-2	CAISESQEGYTF	TGTGCCATCAGTGAGTCTCAGGAAGGCTACACCTTC
many	TRBV7-8	TRBD2	TRBJ2-5	CASSPTSGPQETQYF	TGTGCCAGCAGCCCCACTAGCGGGCCTCAAGAGACCCAGTACTTC
-	TRBV3-1	-	TRBJ1-2	CASSQQAGNYGYTF	TGTGCCAGCAGCCAACAGGCGGGGAACTATGGCTACACCTTC
many	TRBV18	TRBD1	TRBJ2-6	CASSPQGQGTGANVLTF	TGTGCCAGCTCACCACAGGGACAGGGGACTGGGGCCAACGTCCTGACTTTC
many	TRBV29-1	-	TRBJ1-2	CSVDDEFVKYGYTF	TGCAGCGTTGATGACGAATTCGTCAAGTATGGCTACACCTTC
-	TRBV19	-	TRBJ1-1	CASSFGGLITEAFF	TGTGCCAGTTCATTTGGGGGGCTGATCACTGAAGCTTTCTTT
many	TRBV28	-	TRBJ1-2	CASSGAVAGYTF	TGTGCCAGCAGTGGGGCCGTAGCGGGCTACACCTTC
many	TRBV7-3	TRBD2	TRBJ2-1	CASSPQGLAGANEQFF	TGTGCCAGCAGCCCACAGGGACTAGCGGGAGCGAATGAGCAGTTCTTC
many	TRBV28	-	TRBJ1-5	CASGPRSASNQPQHF	TGTGCCAGCGGGCCCAGGTCCGCTAGCAATCAGCCCCAGCATTTT
many	TRBV6-1	TRBD1	TRBJ2-1	CANAGGQGSPNEQFF	TGTGCCAACGCCGGGGGACAGGGATCCCCCAATGAGCAGTTCTTC
many	TRBV30	TRBD2	TRBJ2-1	CAWSVSRTSGRAMHEQFF	TGTGCCTGGAGTGTATCCCGGACTAGCGGGAGGGCCATGCATGAGCAGTTCTTC
-	TRBV29-1	TRBD1	TRBJ2-7	CSVSGTGDNYEQYF	TGCAGCGTTTCGGGGACAGGGGATAACTACGAGCAGTACTTC
few	TRBV10-3	TRBD2	TRBJ2-1	CAITTGTSMYNEQFF	TGTGCCATCACCACCGGGACTAGCATGTACAATGAGCAGTTCTTC
-	TRBV4-2	-	TRBJ2-3	CASSRLQRGSQDTQYF	TGTGCCAGCAGCCGTCTTCAGCGAGGATCACAAGATACGCAGTATTTT
many	TRBV27	-	TRBJ2-5	CASSLSGLLASQYF	TGTGCCAGCAGTTTATCGGGACTCCTCGCGTCCCAGTACTTC
-	TRBV20-1	TRBD2	TRBJ2-5	CSARGGLAGGPSILETQYF	TGCAGTGCTAGAGGGGGACTAGCGGGAGGGCCCTCGATCCTCGAGACCCAGTACTTC
many	TRBV3-1	-	TRBJ1-3	CASSQDRRSSGNTIYF	TGTGCCAGCAGCCAAGATCGCCGGAGCTCTGGAAACACCATATATTTT
many	TRBV2	-	TRBJ2-1	CASVSLGEQFF	TGTGCCAGCGTAAGCCTGGGTGAGCAGTTCTTC
few	TRBV12-3/TRBV12-4	-	TRBJ1-1	CASSLKDAEAFF	TGTGCCAGCAGTTTAAAGGACGCTGAAGCTTTCTTT
-	TRBV7-9	-	TRBJ2-6	CASSLSFRRTENSGANVLTF	TGTGCCAGCAGCTTAAGCTTCCGGCGGACTGAAAACTCTGGGGCCAACGTCCTGACTTTC
few	TRBV19	TRBD2	TRBJ2-1	CASSRTSGKGEQFF	TGTGCCAGTAGCCGGACTAGCGGTAAGGGTGAGCAGTTCTTC
few	TRBV6-2/TRBV6-3	TRBD1	TRBJ1-5	CASRRDRGLRLQHF	TGTGCCAGCAGAAGGGACAGAGGACTTCGGCTCCAGCATTTT
-	TRBV7-9	-	TRBJ1-5	CASSEGQKPQHF	TGTGCCAGCAGCGAGGGACAAAAACCCCAGCATTTT
many	TRBV6-1	TRBD2	TRBJ2-1	CASSVLAGFNNEQFF	TGTGCCAGCAGCGTGCTAGCGGGATTCAACAATGAGCAGTTCTTC
few	TRBV12-3/TRBV12-4	TRBD2	TRBJ2-1	CASKASGSRGEQFF	TGTGCCAGCAAAGCTAGCGGGAGTCGTGGTGAGCAGTTCTTC
many	TRBV29-1	-	TRBJ2-3	CSVGKGTDTQYF	TGCAGCGTTGGAAAGGGGACAGATACGCAGTATTTT
once	TRBV14	-	TRBJ1-6	CASSQDSRSSSYNSPLHF	TGTGCCAGCAGCCAAGATTCGAGGTCCAGCTCCTATAATTCACCCCTCCACTTT
many	TRBV3-1	-	TRBJ1-2	CASSQFGTRGYTF	TGTGCCAGCAGCCAATTCGGGACGAGGGGCTACACCTTC
few	TRBV10-3	-	TRBJ2-7	CAITRTTSTYEQYF	TGTGCCATCACTCGGACTACCTCGACCTACGAGCAGTACTTC
many	TRBV6-5	-	TRBJ1-1	CASSFTAMNTEAFF	TGTGCCAGCAGTTTCACAGCCATGAACACTGAAGCTTTCTTT